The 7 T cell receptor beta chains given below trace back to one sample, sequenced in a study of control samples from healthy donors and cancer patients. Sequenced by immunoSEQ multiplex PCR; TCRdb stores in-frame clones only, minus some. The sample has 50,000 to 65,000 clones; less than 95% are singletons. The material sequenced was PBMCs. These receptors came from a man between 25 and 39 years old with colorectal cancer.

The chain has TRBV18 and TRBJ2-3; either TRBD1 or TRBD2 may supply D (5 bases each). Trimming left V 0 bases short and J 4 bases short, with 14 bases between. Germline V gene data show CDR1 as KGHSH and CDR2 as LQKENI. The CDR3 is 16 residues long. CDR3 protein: CASSPPSGTRPDTQYF. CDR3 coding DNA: TGTGCCAGCTCACCACCGTCAGGGACGAGGCCAGATACGCAGTATTTT.

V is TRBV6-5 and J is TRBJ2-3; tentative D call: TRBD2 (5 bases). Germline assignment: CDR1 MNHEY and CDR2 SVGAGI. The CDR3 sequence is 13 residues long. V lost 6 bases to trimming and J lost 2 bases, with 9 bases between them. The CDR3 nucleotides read TGTGCCAGCAGCCGGGATATCACAGATACGCAGTATTTT. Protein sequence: CASSRDITDTQYF.

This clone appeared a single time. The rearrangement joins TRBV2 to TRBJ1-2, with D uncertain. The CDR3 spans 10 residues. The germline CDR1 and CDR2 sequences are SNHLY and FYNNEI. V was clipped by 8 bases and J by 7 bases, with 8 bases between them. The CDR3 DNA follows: TGTGCCAGCTGGACGGGTGGCTACACCTTC. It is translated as CASWTGGYTF.

The CDR3: CASSDRGEGSGYTF. CDR3 in DNA: TGTGCCAGCAGTGACAGAGGGGAAGGCAGTGGCTACACCTTC. This chain uses TRBV6-4 with TRBJ1-2, with D possibly matching TRBD1 (5 bases). V was trimmed by 2 bases and J by 7 bases, leaving 14 bases between them. The germline V gene encodes CDR1 MRHNA and CDR2 SNTAGT. This CDR3 spans 14 amino acids.

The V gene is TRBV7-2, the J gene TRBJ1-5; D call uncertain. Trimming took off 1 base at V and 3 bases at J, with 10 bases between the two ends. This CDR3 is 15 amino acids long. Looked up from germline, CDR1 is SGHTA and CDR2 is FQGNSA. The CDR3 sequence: CASSLDGDLNQPQHF. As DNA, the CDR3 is TGTGCCAGCAGCTTAGATGGGGATCTCAATCAGCCCCAGCATTTT.

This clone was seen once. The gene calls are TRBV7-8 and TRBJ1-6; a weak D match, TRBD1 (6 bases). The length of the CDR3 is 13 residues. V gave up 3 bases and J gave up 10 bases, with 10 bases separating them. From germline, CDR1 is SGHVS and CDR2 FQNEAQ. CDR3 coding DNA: TGTGCCAGCAGCTTCAGGGGAGGATCACCCCTCCACTTT. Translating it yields CASSFRGGSPLHF.

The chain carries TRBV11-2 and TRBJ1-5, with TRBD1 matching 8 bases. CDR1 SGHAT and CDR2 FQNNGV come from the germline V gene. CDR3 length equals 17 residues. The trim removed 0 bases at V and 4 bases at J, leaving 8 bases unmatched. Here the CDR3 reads CASSLEGAGGMNQPQHF. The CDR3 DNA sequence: TGTGCCAGCAGCTTAGAAGGGGCAGGGGGCATGAATCAGCCCCAGCATTTT.